This TCR beta chain originates from a study of blood T cell repertoires in COVID-19. Study-level information: Specimens from acute and convalescent COVID-19 originated in the United States, Italy and Spain. PBMCs, B-cell-depleted T cells, or T cells provided the cDNA or gDNA that made up the material.

To note about this clone: Germline is not matched at one junction end, which may reflect a read error.

In germline, CDR1 is SQVTM, CDR2 ANQGSEA. This CDR3 comprises 11 residues. Authors' data handling: Amplifying reference gene primers gave estimates of nucleated cell counts. The repertoire was sequenced with immunoSEQ multiplex PCR; TCRdb's copy has only in-frame clones and lacks some. D and trimming were read from the DNA, whereas the V and J calls and clone size are those reported in that table. The sample gives under 250,000 clones, roughly 81% of which show up once; over 2.5% is in the top ten. The chain has TRBV29-1 and TRBJ2-1; 7 bases agree with TRBD2. The TCR sequence derives from a man in his fifties who had recovered from COVID-19. The sequencing input was peripheral blood. The CDR3 coding sequence is TGCAGCGTTACTGGGACTACTGAGCGGTTCTTC. Translated, it gives CSVTGTTERFF.